This T cell receptor beta chain was captured by sequencing in a study of cytomegalovirus exposure and HLA in healthy donors. This CDR3 has 15 amino acids. The V and J ends lost 3 bases and 1 base, in that order; junction bases with no gene match: 7. CDR1 is SGHNT, CDR2 YYREEE, per germline (reference sequence). The PCR ran on 60 Vbeta and 13 Jbeta primers. Source study methods: In a later analysis, around 10 million of about 80 million unique beta chains occurred in at least two donors. Measured with immunoSEQ multiplex PCR; TCRdb has only the in-frame clones, and not every one. The DNA was the basis for D and trimming; V, J and clone size are from that table. The table lists around 130,000 clones, approximately 84% of them singletons.

The receptor's source is a boy younger than 10 in good health and CMV-seronegative. This sequence joins TRBV5-4 and TRBJ2-7; 7 positions agree with TRBD1. The sample consisted of PBMCs. The CDR3 sequence: CASSSADRASYEQYF. The CDR3 DNA follows: TGTGCCAGCAGCTCTGCCGACAGGGCGTCCTACGAGCAGTACTTC.